This passage covers 14 T cell receptor beta chains from one sample sequenced in a study of cytomegalovirus exposure and HLA in healthy donors. Sequenced by immunoSEQ multiplex PCR; TCRdb stores in-frame clones only, minus some. In the table there are more than 85,000 clones, about 95% of which are singletons. The material sequenced was PBMCs. These receptors all stem from a woman under 30 in good health and CMV-seronegative.

The genes are TRBV6-1 and TRBJ1-5, with D uncertain. The germline V gene has CDR1 MNHNS and CDR2 SASEGT. V lost 4 bases and J lost 2, with 12 bases in between. CDR3 size: 15 residues. This chain's CDR3 is CASSAGGSGNQPQHF. CDR3 coding DNA: TGTGCCAGCAGTGCGGGAGGGTCTGGCAATCAGCCCCAGCATTTT.

V and J are TRBV6-5 and TRBJ2-3; 10 bases are shared with TRBD1. The J segment lost 5 bases and the V segment lost 7 bases, leaving 9 bases of the junction unmatched. Looked up from germline, CDR1 is MNHEY and CDR2 is SVGAGI. The CDR3 runs 15 residues. The CDR3 DNA reads as TGTGCCAGCAAAACGGGACAGGGGCTTCGAGATACGCAGTATTTT. Encoded protein: CASKTGQGLRDTQYF.

The rearrangement links TRBV7-2 to TRBJ2-7, with D uncertain. The CDR3 has 14 amino acids. Germline loops: CDR1 SGHTA, CDR2 FQGNSA. Deletions cut 1 base from V and 0 bases from J, with 7 bases between. The CDR3 protein is CASSLGPYSYEQYF. CDR3 DNA sequence: TGTGCCAGCAGCTTAGGGCCTTACTCCTACGAGCAGTACTTC.

The chain combines TRBV2 with TRBJ2-7; TRBD1 might be the D (6 bases). This CDR3 region has 12 residues. CDR1 and CDR2 (germline): SNHLY, FYNNEI. V shed 6 bases and J shed 3 bases, with 9 bases lying between them. The CDR3 region is CASREQGYEQYF. CDR3 sequence (DNA): TGTGCCAGCAGGGAACAGGGCTACGAGCAGTACTTC.

The chain has TRBV29-1 and TRBJ2-3, with D tentatively TRBD2 (6 bases). This CDR3 spans 14 amino acids. Germline CDR1 and CDR2: SQVTM and ANQGSEA. V was trimmed by 5 bases and J by 4 bases, leaving 16 bases between them. DNA of the CDR3: TGCAGCGTTCGGCGCGGGACCGAGGCAGATACGCAGTATTTT. This sequence encodes CSVRRGTEADTQYF.

The V call is TRBV14, the J call TRBJ2-3; possible D gene TRBD2, 6 bases. The V and J ends lost 0 bases and 2 bases respectively, with 12 bases between them. The CDR3 covers 16 residues. Germline V gives CDR1 SGHDN, CDR2 FVKESK. DNA of the CDR3: TGTGCCAGCAGCCAAGAAGGCGGGGAAGCCACAGATACGCAGTATTTT. Protein: CASSQEGGEATDTQYF. The whole variable domain, remainder taken from reference TRBV14 and TRBJ2-3, is EAGVTQFPSHSVIEKGQTVTLRCDPISGHDNLYWYRRVMGKEIKFLLHFVKESKQDESGMPNNRFLAERTGGTYSTLKVQPAELEDSGVYFCASSQEGGEATDTQYFGPGTRLTVL.

The chain employs TRBV10-3 and TRBJ1-1, with 8 bases matching TRBD1. V gave up 8 bases and J gave up 3 bases; unmatched junction bases: 8. The CDR3 covers 14 residues. CDR1 ENHRY and CDR2 SYGVKD come from the germline V gene. CDR3 nucleotides: TGTGCCATCCGTTTAGACAGGGGTGACACTGAAGCTTTCTTT. This gives the protein CAIRLDRGDTEAFF.

The chain uses TRBV9 and TRBJ1-1; 7 positions agree with TRBD1. Germline-derived CDR1 and CDR2 are SGDLS and YYNGEE. J was trimmed by 7 bases and V by 3 bases; bases with no gene match: 3. CDR3 length: 12 amino acids. The CDR3 loop reads CASSAGQNEAFF. The CDR3 DNA reads TGTGCCAGCAGCGCGGGACAGAATGAAGCTTTCTTT.

The chain employs TRBV25-1 and TRBJ1-5; possible D gene TRBD1, 6 bases. Germline V gene lookup returns CDR1 MGHDK and CDR2 SYGVNS. The CDR3 totals 17 residues. V lost 2 bases, J lost 4 bases, and 18 bases lay in between. The CDR3 loop reads CASSEGGAPARNQPQHF. CDR3 DNA sequence: TGTGCCAGCAGTGAAGGGGGGGCTCCCGCGAGGAATCAGCCCCAGCATTTT.

This clone was observed a handful of times. This specimen includes other DNA sequences encoding the same CDR3. The chain is built from TRBV29-1 and TRBJ1-2; the match to TRBD1 covers 10 bases. The CDR3 is made up of 13 amino acids. Germline CDR1 reads SQVTM; CDR2 reads ANQGSEA. V shed 4 bases and J 8 bases; nucleotides not matched to a gene: 7. The CDR3 DNA is TGCAGCGTTGTCGGGACAGGGGCGGGGGGCTACACCTTC. Translating gives CSVVGTGAGGYTF.

This chain connects TRBV7-9 to TRBJ2-1; D might be TRBD1 (5 bases). V gave up 7 bases and J gave up 4 bases, with 17 bases separating them. The CDR3 is 15 residues long. The V gene's germline CDR1 is SEHNR and CDR2 FQNEAQ (reference sequence). In nucleotides, the CDR3 is TGTGCCAGCAACCGTGTCGAGACAGATTACAATGAGCAGTTCTTC. Its protein product is CASNRVETDYNEQFF.

This chain connects TRBV25-1 to TRBJ2-7; TRBD2 aligns across 8 bases. Germline V gives CDR1 MGHDK, CDR2 SYGVNS. V lost 7 bases, J lost 2 bases, and 10 bases stayed unmatched. The CDR3 is 15 residues long. CDR3 coding DNA: TGTGCCAGCACGGAGGTAGCGGGGTCCGCCTACGAGCAGTACTTC. It yields the protein CASTEVAGSAYEQYF.

The rearrangement joins TRBV9 to TRBJ2-7; 14 bases fit TRBD2. Germline CDR1 is SGDLS and CDR2 is YYNGEE. The CDR3 sequence is 16 residues long. Trimming cost V 4 bases and J 6 bases; bases outside gene matches: 9. CDR3 nucleotides: TGTGCCAGCAGCACAGGGACTAGCGGGAGATCGGTCGAGCAGTACTTC. This encodes CASSTGTSGRSVEQYF.

The chain joins TRBV7-2 to TRBJ2-1; 13 nucleotides line up with TRBD2. Germline CDR1 and CDR2: SGHTA and FQGNSA. V trimming: 5 bases; J trimming: 3 bases; junction bases outside the gene matches: 4. The CDR3 is 16 amino acids. CDR3 nucleotide sequence: TGTGCCAGCAGCCCAAGACTAGCGGGGGGCTACAATGAGCAGTTCTTC. Translating gives CASSPRLAGGYNEQFF.